The 8 T cell receptor beta chains in this list originate from one sample, sequenced in a study of regulatory T cells in long-lasting Graves disease. In building TCR beta libraries, iRepertoire HTBI primers were used together with Arm-PCR of CDR3 regions. MiXCR was run by TCRdb on the multiplex PCR reads, yielding one entry per CDR3 protein. The repertoire holds approximately 440,000 distinct CDR3 sequences, with roughly 16% as singletons. Time point: newly diagnosed GD, antithyroid drugs for less than 3 months. The TCR library used RNA extracted from PBMCs. These data were also reused for a study on T cells in Graves' hyperthyroidism and ophthalmopathy.

The material was peripheral blood mononuclear cells (PBMCs), obtained at new diagnosis, from a patient treated with antithyroid drugs. These receptors all come from a man aged 35 to 55 with Graves disease.

This clonotype was seen at least ten times. The chain combines TRBV2 with TRBJ2-1; 10 bases line up with TRBD1. The CDR3 is 14 residues long. Germline CDR1 is SNHLY and CDR2 is FYNNEI. V lost 5 bases and J lost 8; bases outside the gene matches: 6. CDR3 DNA: TGTGCCAGCAGTTTGACAGGGGGCATCGATGAGCAGTTCTTC. Encoded protein: CASSLTGGIDEQFF.

This clonotype was observed many times. The chain uses TRBV6-2 or TRBV6-3 and TRBJ2-7; D gene unclear. CDR3 size: 14 residues. Trimming took 5 bases from V and 0 from J, leaving 11 bases between them. Germline V lookup: CDR1 MNHEY, CDR2 SVGEGT. This CDR3 reads CASSVTRSSYEQYF. The CDR3 region has the DNA TGTGCCAGCAGTGTGACTCGCAGCTCCTACGAGCAGTACTTC.

The gene calls are TRBV5-1 and TRBJ2-1; D possibly uses TRBD1 or TRBD2 (5 bases each). The germline gives CDR1 SGHRS, CDR2 YFSETQ. The V end was cut by 4 bases, the J end by 0 bases, with 14 bases between. CDR3 length equals 16 residues. CDR3 sequence (DNA): TGCGCCAGCAGCACGGGACGGGCGCGCTCCTACAATGAGCAGTTCTTC. Its translation: CASSTGRARSYNEQFF.

This clonotype was counted ten times or more. This sequence joins TRBV20-1 and TRBJ2-7; maybe TRBD1 (7 bases). This CDR3 contains 15 residues. V lost 3 bases and J lost 5, with 20 bases in between. Per the germline V gene, CDR1 is DFQATT and CDR2 is SNEGSKA (reference sequence). The CDR3 nucleotides are TGCAGTGCTAGCCCGAGACCAGGGGGGTCCAACGAGCAGTACTTC. Residues: CSASPRPGGSNEQYF.

This clonotype was detected a few times. The CDR3 coding sequence is TGTGCCAGCAGCCCCGGGACAGGGCAGGGAGGAGACACCATATATTTT. It encodes CASSPGTGQGGDTIYF. The J gene is TRBJ1-3, the V gene TRBV5-4; 9 bases fit TRBD1. Trimming took 4 bases from V and 8 from J; bases not matched to a gene: 13. The V gene's germline CDR1 is SGHNT and CDR2 YYREEE (reference sequence). This CDR3 has 16 residues.

This clonotype was seen more than once but under ten times. J is TRBJ1-1 and V is TRBV2; D remains unclear. From germline, CDR1 is SNHLY and CDR2 FYNNEI. There are 12 residues in the CDR3. Trimming took off 7 bases at V and 6 bases at J, with 12 bases between the two ends. The chain's CDR3 is CASMDGSPEAFF. DNA of the CDR3: TGTGCCAGCATGGACGGGAGCCCTGAAGCTTTCTTT.

In its sample, this clonotype was seen a few times. V is TRBV6-1 and J is TRBJ1-2; D gene unclear. V was pared by 6 bases and J by 7 bases, with 9 bases between. The CDR3 is 11 amino acids. Germline assignment: CDR1 MNHNS and CDR2 SASEGT. The CDR3 is CASRRHGGYTF. The CDR3 DNA follows: TGTGCCAGCAGGAGGCACGGTGGCTACACCTTC.

Many counts were recorded for this clonotype. The gene calls are TRBV12-5 and TRBJ1-1; 8 nucleotides match TRBD1. The V and J ends lost 9 bases and 5 bases, in that order; junction bases with no gene match: 8. The CDR3 covers 13 residues. Germline-derived CDR1 and CDR2 are LGHNT and FRNRAP. In DNA, the CDR3 is TGTGCTAGCGGGCGGACAGGGAGTACTGAAGCTTTCTTT. This gives the protein CASGRTGSTEAFF.